Here is one T cell receptor beta chain with its context. Its antigen target is currently unknown. It has no much larger one-base neighbor in the sample; base qualities were not kept. For the CD8 naive samples, CD45RO-negative cells were positively selected for CCR7, yielding a CD45RA+CCR7+ population from which TemRA cells were excluded. Donors were healthy HIV-negative adults with no recently reported acute infections or vaccinations. Every donor was a Caucasian adult residing in Nashville, Tennessee, USA. Blood was obtained by leukapheresis, after which PBMCs were separated by Ficoll-Histopaque density gradient centrifugation and cryopreserved in liquid nitrogen vapor phase. Purity and quantity of every magnetically sorted T cell population were checked by analytical flow cytometry. Each sorted fraction had its genomic DNA isolated and then quantified by UV absorbance on a Nanodrop 2000c. This record belongs to a study of shared clonotypes between healthy human individuals (dated by TCRdb to between 2020 and 2021). Regarding the study in general: A couple of women and a few men aged 18 to 49 years were included in the cohort. To estimate repertoire size and how much clonotypes are shared between individuals, the study performed deep sequencing of blood TCR repertoires from about five healthy adults. Leukapheresis yielded between about 0.85 and 9 billion PBMCs per donor. To increase sequencing depth and limit assay-specific biases, TCR repertoire library preparation and sequencing were carried out by different laboratories using diverse techniques. For each donor, three plates each were used for CD4 naive and CD4 memory, two plates were used for CD8 naive, and one plate was used for CD8 memory. Broader findings and caveats from the paper: Sampling was restricted to blood, and TCR repertoires in tissue are likely to differ from TCR repertoires in blood. Even with the large sequencing depth, rarefaction of the sorted-subset datasets indicated that sequencing was incomplete. Because the study included a small number of donors, the genetic and exposure-history diversity represented was limited. Compared with non-shared clonotypes, clonotypes shared by all four sorted-subset donors had higher generation probabilities. Based on pairwise subsampling, the degree of clonotype sharing among donors was expected to be affected by sequencing depth. Estimated clonotype richness was generally larger for naive than for memory subsets. Roughly 5.2% of naive CD4, 3.5% of naive CD8, roughly 2.5% of memory CD4, and approximately 0.39% of memory CD8 clonotypes were shared across several donors.

The cysteine opens and the phenylalanine closes a CDR3 of 15 amino acids. Only the CDR3 DNA stays, 45 bases, in frame from base 1. The germline V gene (reference sequence) sets CDR1 to MNHEY and CDR2 to SMNVEV. At the junction V is shortened by 5 bases and J by 2 bases, with 16 bases in between. TCR CDR3 regions were amplified from genomic DNA by multiplex PCR using the deep immunoSEQ assay. Extracted genomic DNA from each cell subset was spread evenly across all wells of several immunoSEQ 96-well plates, with each plate serving as a replicate. Each replicate PCR for sorted subsets received roughly 0.2 ug genomic DNA, equal to about 29,000 T cell genomes. Purified libraries were quantified with a Qubit 3.0 fluorometer, sized on a Bioanalyzer 2100, and re-quantified with the KAPA Library Quantification kit. A separate single-read 150-cycle Illumina NextSeq 550 flow cell was used to sequence each immunoSEQ 96-well plate. In the source study's methods: The immunoSEQ output contained only junctional sequences without quality scores, so filtering could not match that applied to full-length reads. Sequences were annotated with PyIR, a Python wrapper for IgBLAST v1.9, using IMGT germline references to assign V/J genes and CDR3. Any read was removed if the V/J assignment was weak (E-value above 1e-6), the CDR3 was missing, or the read contained stop codons, out-of-frame junctions, or ambiguous translated residues. A V3J clonotype was defined by an identical inferred V gene, J gene, and CDR3 amino acid sequence. To compute the percentage overlap between repertoires, the number of shared unique clonotypes was divided by the size of the smaller repertoire. Richness of each repertoire was evaluated using RTK rarefaction, the Chao1 estimator, and Recon v2.1 estimates of unobserved clonotypes. Generation probabilities were computed with OLGA for all TCRbeta clonotypes obtained by the gDNA method from a few donors. TCRdb provides this immuneACCESS table in a form limited to in-frame rearrangements. Some clones are lacking; in checked studies, under half of them reflect an unresolved V gene, and why the rest are absent is not known. That table supplies the V and J calls and clone size; D and trimming were determined from the DNA. The sample records about 1.9 million clones, around 95% of which are singletons. Under 2% of the sample lies in the top ten.

The specimen sequenced was naive CD8+ T cells from PBMCs. In the paper's terms, the cell subset or site label means: CD45RA+CCR7+. The rearranged segments are TRBV27 and TRBJ2-7; TRBD1 is possibly the D segment (5 matching bases). This clonotype was sampled from a man between 18 and 29 years old in good health. Some clones in this sample may be carry-over from other donors' samples. In nucleotide form, the sequence is TGTGCCAGCAGTAAAATAGGGCAGGGAACCTACGAGCAGTACTTC. Translated, this gives CASSKIGQGTYEQYF.